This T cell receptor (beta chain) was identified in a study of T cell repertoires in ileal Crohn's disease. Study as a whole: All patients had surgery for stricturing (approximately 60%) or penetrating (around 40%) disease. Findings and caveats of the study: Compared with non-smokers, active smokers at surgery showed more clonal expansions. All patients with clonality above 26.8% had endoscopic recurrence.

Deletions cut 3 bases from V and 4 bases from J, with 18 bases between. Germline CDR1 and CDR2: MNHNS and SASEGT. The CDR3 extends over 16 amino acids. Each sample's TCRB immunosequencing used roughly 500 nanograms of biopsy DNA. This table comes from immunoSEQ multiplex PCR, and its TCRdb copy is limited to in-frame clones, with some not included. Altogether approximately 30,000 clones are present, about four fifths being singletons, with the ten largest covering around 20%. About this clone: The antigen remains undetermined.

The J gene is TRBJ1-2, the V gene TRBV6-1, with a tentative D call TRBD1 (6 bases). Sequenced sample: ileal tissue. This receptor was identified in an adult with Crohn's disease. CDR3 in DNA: TGTGCCAGCAGTGATCCGTGGACAGCGATCTTCTATGGCTACACCTTC. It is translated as CASSDPWTAIFYGYTF.